This is a list of T cell receptor beta chains from one sample in a study of beta chain features in type 1 diabetes. Sequencing was performed with immunoSEQ multiplex PCR; in TCRdb, only in-frame clones are kept and a portion is missing. The data hold 200,000 to 250,000 clones, with about 25% observed a single time. The sequenced sample consisted of central memory CD4+ T cells from blood. The receptors come from a man younger than 45 in good health. Each CDR3 is given with its conserved first and last residue. A D gene is named only where the DNA matches it firmly. The size of a clone is reported for some rows only, either as once, few or many, or as a class for expanded clones.

abundance	d_gene	v_gene	len	j_gene	CDR3nt	CDR3aa
.	.	TRBV7-2	14	TRBJ2-2	TGTGCCAGCAGCTTAGTTAGAGTTACCGGGGAGCTGTTTTTT	CASSLVRVTGELFF
.	.	TRBV5-1	12	TRBJ2-1	TGCGCCAGCAGCTTGGTAGACACTGAGCAGTTCTTC	CASSLVDTEQFF
.	.	TRBV11-2	14	TRBJ2-3	TGTGCCAGCAGCTTAAACAGGGCAACAGATACGCAGTATTTT	CASSLNRATDTQYF
.	TRBD2	TRBV6-1	15	TRBJ2-7	TGTGCCAGCACAGATATGGCTAGCGGCTCCTACGAGCAGTACTTC	CASTDMASGSYEQYF
many	.	TRBV15	16	TRBJ2-5	TGTGCCACCAGCAGAGAGATTGCAGGGCCCCAAGAGACCCAGTACTTC	CATSREIAGPQETQYF
.	.	TRBV6-1	14	TRBJ1-2	TGTGCCAGCACCCCAGGGAGGGATAACTATGGCTACACCTTC	CASTPGRDNYGYTF
many	TRBD2	TRBV7-2	16	TRBJ2-7	TGTGCCAGCAGCCCGGCGGCGGCAGCGGGAGTCACCGAGCAGTACTTC	CASSPAAAAGVTEQYF
few	.	TRBV28	14	TRBJ1-1	TGTGCCAGCATCTTAGGGGGGCTGAACACTGAAGCTTTCTTT	CASILGGLNTEAFF
few	TRBD2	TRBV7-6	16	TRBJ2-1	TGTGCCAGCAGCTTATTGGTCACTAGCGACTACAATGAGCAGTTCTTC	CASSLLVTSDYNEQFF
.	.	TRBV18	15	TRBJ1-2	TGTGCCAGCTCATCTTCAGGGGACCATAACTATGGCTACACCTTC	CASSSSGDHNYGYTF
.	.	TRBV6-5	13	TRBJ2-1	TGTGCCAGCAAATTTACGGCGGAAGATGAGCAGTTCTTC	CASKFTAEDEQFF
.	.	TRBV7-8	11	TRBJ2-5	TGTGCCAGCCTTCTTAAAGAGACCCAGTACTTC	CASLLKETQYF
.	.	TRBV7-2	12	TRBJ1-2	TGTGCCAGCAGCCCGGACAACTATGGCTACACCTTC	CASSPDNYGYTF
.	.	TRBV7-9	13	TRBJ2-7	TGTGCCAGCAGCTTGGGGCAGATCTACGAGCAGTACTTC	CASSLGQIYEQYF
.	.	TRBV6-5	14	TRBJ2-7	TGTGCCAGCAGTTACTCCTACAGGTCGGAAGAGCAGTACTTC	CASSYSYRSEEQYF
few	TRBD1	TRBV29-1	15	TRBJ2-1	TGCAGCGTGAGAGGGACAGGGGTTCGTGCGGGTGAGCAGTTCTTC	CSVRGTGVRAGEQFF
few	.	TRBV6-5	12	TRBJ2-7	TGTGCCAGCAGTGAGGGTGGCTACGAGCAGTACTTC	CASSEGGYEQYF
few	TRBD2	TRBV29-1	13	TRBJ2-7	TGCAGCGTATTTAGCGGGAGGGACTACGAGCAGTACTTC	CSVFSGRDYEQYF
few	.	TRBV7-2	15	TRBJ1-2	TGTGCCAGCAGCTTAATGACAGCCACTAACTATGGCTACACCTTC	CASSLMTATNYGYTF
.	.	TRBV5-1	15	TRBJ1-6	TGCGCCAGCAGCTCGGACAGTAAAAATAATTCACCCCTCCACTTT	CASSSDSKNNSPLHF
.	.	TRBV9	14	TRBJ2-5	TGTGCCAGCAGCCCGGGACGGCACCAAGAGACCCAGTACTTC	CASSPGRHQETQYF
few	.	TRBV28	16	TRBJ1-5	TGTGCCAGCAGCTCCGGCGGGGGCGGAAGCAATCAGCCCCAGCATTTT	CASSSGGGGSNQPQHF
.	TRBD1	TRBV4-3	16	TRBJ2-1	TGCGCCAGCAGCCAGGACTGGACAGGGTTTTCGGTTGAGCAGTTCTTC	CASSQDWTGFSVEQFF
.	.	TRBV7-9	15	TRBJ1-1	TGTGCCAGCAGCTTAGGTAGAGCGGTGAACACTGAAGCTTTCTTT	CASSLGRAVNTEAFF
few	.	TRBV7-6	15	TRBJ2-1	TGTGCCAGCAGCTACCCCGGGACTGGGAGGAATGAGCAGTTCTTC	CASSYPGTGRNEQFF
few	.	TRBV30	15	TRBJ2-1	TGTGCCTGGACGACGGGGCGGGAAATAAACAATGAGCAGTTCTTC	CAWTTGREINNEQFF
.	TRBD1	TRBV28	15	TRBJ1-5	TGTGCCAGCAGTTTGGCAGGGGGATACCGAGGGCCCCAGCATTTT	CASSLAGGYRGPQHF
few	.	TRBV7-2	13	TRBJ2-5	TGTGCCAGCAGCCCCCGACTGGAAGAGACCCAGTACTTC	CASSPRLEETQYF